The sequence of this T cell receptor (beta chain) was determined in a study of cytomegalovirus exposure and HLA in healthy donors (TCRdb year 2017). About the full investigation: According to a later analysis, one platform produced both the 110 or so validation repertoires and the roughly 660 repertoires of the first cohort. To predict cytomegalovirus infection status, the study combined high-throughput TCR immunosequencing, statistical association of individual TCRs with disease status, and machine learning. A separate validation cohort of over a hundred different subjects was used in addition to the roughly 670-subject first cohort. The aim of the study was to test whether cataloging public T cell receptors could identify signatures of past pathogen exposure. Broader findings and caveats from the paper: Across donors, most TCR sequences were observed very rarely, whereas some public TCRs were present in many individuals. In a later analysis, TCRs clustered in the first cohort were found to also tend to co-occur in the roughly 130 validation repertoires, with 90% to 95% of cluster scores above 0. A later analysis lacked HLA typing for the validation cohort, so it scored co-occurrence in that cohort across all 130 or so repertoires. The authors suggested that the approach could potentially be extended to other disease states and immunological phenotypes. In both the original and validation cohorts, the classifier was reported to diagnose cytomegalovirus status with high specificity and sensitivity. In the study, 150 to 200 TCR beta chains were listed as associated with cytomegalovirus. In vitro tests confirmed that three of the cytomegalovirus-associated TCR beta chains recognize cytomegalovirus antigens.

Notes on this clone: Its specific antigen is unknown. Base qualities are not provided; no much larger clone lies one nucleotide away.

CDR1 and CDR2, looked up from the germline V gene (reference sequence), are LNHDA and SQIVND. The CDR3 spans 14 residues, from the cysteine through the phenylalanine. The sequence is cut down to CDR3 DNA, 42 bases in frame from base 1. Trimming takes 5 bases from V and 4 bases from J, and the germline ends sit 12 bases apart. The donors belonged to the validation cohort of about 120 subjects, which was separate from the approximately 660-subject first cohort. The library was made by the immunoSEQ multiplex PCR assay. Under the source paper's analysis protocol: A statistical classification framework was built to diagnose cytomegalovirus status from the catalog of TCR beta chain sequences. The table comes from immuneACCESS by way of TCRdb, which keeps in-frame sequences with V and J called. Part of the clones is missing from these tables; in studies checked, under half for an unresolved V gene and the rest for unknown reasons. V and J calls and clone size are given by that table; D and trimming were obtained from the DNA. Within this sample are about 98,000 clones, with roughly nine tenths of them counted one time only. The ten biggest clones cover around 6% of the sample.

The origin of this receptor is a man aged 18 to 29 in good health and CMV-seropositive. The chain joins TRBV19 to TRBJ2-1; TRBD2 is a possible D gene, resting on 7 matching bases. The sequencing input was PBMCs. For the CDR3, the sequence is CASSPGGLYNEQFF. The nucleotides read TGTGCCAGTAGTCCCGGGGGGCTTTACAATGAGCAGTTCTTC.